These 6 T cell receptor beta chains came from one sample sequenced in a study of pediatric ulcerative colitis. Rectal tissue came from one to two pinch biopsies taken at colonoscopy. This table comes from immunoSEQ multiplex PCR, and its TCRdb copy is limited to in-frame clones, with some not included. Among about 36,000 clones, 73% were seen once, and the ten largest hold about 0.74%. What was sequenced was gut tissue. Receptor source: a boy between 5 and 17 years old with moderate ulcerative colitis.

This clone occurred a few times. The chain links TRBV27 to TRBJ1-2, with a weak D call TRBD1 (5 bases). CDR1 and CDR2 (germline): MNHEY, SMNVEV (reference sequence). The CDR3 consists of 13 residues. Trimming removed 3 bases at V and 6 bases at J, with 11 bases between. For the CDR3, the DNA is TGTGCCAGCAGTTTTTGGGGCGAGGATGGCTACACCTTC. Protein: CASSFWGEDGYTF.

This chain uses TRBV5-6 with TRBJ1-1; no firm D call. V was cut by 1 base and J by 4 bases, with 5 bases left in between. Looked up from germline, CDR1 is SGHDT and CDR2 is YYEEEE. This CDR3 is built from 12 residues. CDR3 DNA: TGTGCCAGCAGCTTGTATATCACTGAAGCTTTCTTT. It is translated as CASSLYITEAFF.

The genes are TRBV7-9 and TRBJ1-2; D might be TRBD1 (6 bases). Per germline, CDR1 SEHNR and CDR2 FQNEAQ (reference sequence). This CDR3 is built from 14 residues. The ends were cut back, 5 bases at V and 1 base at J, with 11 bases in the middle. In nucleotides, the CDR3 is TGTGCCAGCAGCCCGACGGACAGTAACTATGGCTACACCTTC. This codes for CASSPTDSNYGYTF.

This chain connects TRBV7-9 to TRBJ2-7; 9 positions agree with TRBD2. CDR3 length: 15 residues. Per the germline V gene, CDR1 is SEHNR and CDR2 is FQNEAQ (reference sequence). With 3 bases clipped from V and 7 bases from J, the junction kept 10 bases outside the gene matches. The CDR3 nucleotides are TGTGCCAGCAGCTTTCCTAGCGGGACCTCAGGGGAGCAGTACTTC. This encodes CASSFPSGTSGEQYF.

This clone was picked up one time. The chain uses TRBV6-5 and TRBJ1-2; the D gene is possibly TRBD1 (5 bases). The germline gives CDR1 MNHEY, CDR2 SVGAGI. The CDR3 contains 14 residues. V was shortened by 5 bases and J by 3 bases, with 13 bases between the two germline ends. The CDR3: CASSLPGGDYGYTF. The CDR3 DNA sequence: TGTGCCAGCAGTCTTCCTGGGGGGGACTATGGCTACACCTTC.

This clone was observed a handful of times. The chain employs TRBV28 and TRBJ1-2, with TRBD1 as a possible D gene (6 bases). This CDR3 region has 14 residues. V dropped 5 bases and J dropped 7 bases, with 17 bases sitting between them. Germline V gives CDR1 MDHEN, CDR2 SYDVKM. CDR3 sequence reads: CASSPTAYRAGYTF. CDR3 DNA: TGTGCCAGCAGTCCGACCGCCTACAGGGCTGGCTACACCTTC.